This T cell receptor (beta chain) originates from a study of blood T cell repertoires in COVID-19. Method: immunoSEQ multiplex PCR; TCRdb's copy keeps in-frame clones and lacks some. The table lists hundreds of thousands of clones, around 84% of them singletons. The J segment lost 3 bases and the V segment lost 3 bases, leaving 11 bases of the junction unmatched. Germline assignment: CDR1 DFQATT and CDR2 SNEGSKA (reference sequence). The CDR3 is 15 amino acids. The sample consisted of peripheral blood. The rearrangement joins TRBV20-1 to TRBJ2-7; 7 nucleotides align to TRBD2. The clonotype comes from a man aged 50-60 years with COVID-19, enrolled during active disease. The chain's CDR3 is CSASSLAGDGYEQYF. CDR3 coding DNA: TGCAGTGCTAGTTCTTTGGCGGGAGACGGCTACGAGCAGTACTTC.